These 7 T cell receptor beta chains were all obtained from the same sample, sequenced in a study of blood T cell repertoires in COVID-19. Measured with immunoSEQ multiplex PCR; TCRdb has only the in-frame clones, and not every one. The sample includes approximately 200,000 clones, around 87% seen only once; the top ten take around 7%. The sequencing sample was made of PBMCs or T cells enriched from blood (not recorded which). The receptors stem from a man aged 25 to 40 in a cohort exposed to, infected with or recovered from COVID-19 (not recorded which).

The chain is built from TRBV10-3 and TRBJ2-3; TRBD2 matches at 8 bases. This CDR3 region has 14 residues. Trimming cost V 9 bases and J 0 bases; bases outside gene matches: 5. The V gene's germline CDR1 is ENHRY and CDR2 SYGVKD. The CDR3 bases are TGTGCCATTCGGGCTAGCGGGAGCACAGATACGCAGTATTTT. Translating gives CAIRASGSTDTQYF.

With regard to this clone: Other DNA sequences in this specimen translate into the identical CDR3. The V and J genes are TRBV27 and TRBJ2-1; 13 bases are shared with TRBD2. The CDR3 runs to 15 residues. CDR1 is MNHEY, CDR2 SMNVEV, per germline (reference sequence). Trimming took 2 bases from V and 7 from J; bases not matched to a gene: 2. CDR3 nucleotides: TGTGCCAGCAGTTTAGGGACTAGCGGGAAGAATGAGCAGTTCTTC. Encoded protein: CASSLGTSGKNEQFF.

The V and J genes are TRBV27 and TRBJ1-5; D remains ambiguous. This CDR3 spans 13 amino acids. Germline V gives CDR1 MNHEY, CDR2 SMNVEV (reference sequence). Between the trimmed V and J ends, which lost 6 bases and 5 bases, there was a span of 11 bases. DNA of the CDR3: TGTGCCAGCAGGCTCGGGGTCGATCAGCCCCAGCATTTT. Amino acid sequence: CASRLGVDQPQHF.

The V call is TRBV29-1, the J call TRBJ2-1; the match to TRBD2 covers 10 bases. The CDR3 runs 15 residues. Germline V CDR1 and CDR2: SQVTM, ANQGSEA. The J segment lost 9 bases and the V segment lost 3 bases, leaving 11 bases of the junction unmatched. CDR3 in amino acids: CSVDTSGIVKGEQFF. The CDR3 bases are TGCAGCGTTGATACTAGCGGGATAGTAAAGGGTGAGCAGTTCTTC.

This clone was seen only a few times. This CDR3 is CASSLVTGANVLTF. In DNA, the CDR3 is TGTGCCAGCAGCCTAGTAACCGGGGCCAACGTCCTGACTTTC. This chain joins TRBV5-5 and TRBJ2-6; the D is unclear. This CDR3 region has 14 residues. Trimming cost V 4 bases and J 4 bases, with 9 bases left between them. Looked up from germline, CDR1 is SGHKS and CDR2 is YYEKEE (reference sequence).

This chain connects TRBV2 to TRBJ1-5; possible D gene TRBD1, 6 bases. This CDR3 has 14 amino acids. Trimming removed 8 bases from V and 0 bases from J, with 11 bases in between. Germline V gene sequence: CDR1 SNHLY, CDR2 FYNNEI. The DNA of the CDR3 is TGTGCCAGCGGGGGACAAAATAGCAATCAGCCCCAGCATTTT. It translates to CASGGQNSNQPQHF.

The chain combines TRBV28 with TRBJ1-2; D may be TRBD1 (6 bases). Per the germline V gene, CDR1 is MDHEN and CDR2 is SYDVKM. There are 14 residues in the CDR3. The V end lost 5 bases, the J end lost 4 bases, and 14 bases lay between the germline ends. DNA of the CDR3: TGTGCCAGCAGTATCGAGGACAGCCTCTATGGCTACACCTTC. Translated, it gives CASSIEDSLYGYTF.